This T cell receptor (beta chain) was documented in a study of tumor and adjacent non-tumor tissue in lung cancer. Study in general: Samples averaged approximately 4.2 million productive TCRbeta reads each.

Overall study findings and caveats: Normal lung showed higher cumulative top 100 clone frequency than tumor. Compared with tumor, normal lung showed significantly lower TCR diversity.

The library came from three nested PCR rounds adapted from ARM-PCR protocols. TCRdb passed the multiplex PCR reads through MiXCR, listing each CDR3 protein once. This table holds about 75,000 distinct CDR3 sequences, over 75% found once. Germline CDR1 SGHRS, CDR2 YFSETQ. V trimming: 2 bases; J trimming: 5 bases; junction bases outside the gene matches: 4. This CDR3 has 15 amino acids. About this clonotype itself: As yet, its antigen is unknown.

This sample's RNA came from whole unsorted tissue. Chemotherapy-naive patients with new lung cancer underwent thoracic surgery in China, August–November 2014. The genes are TRBV5-1 and TRBJ2-1; TRBD2 matches 10 bases. This sequence was found in a woman aged 45-60 years with non-small cell lung cancer. The sequenced sample consisted of lung tumor tissue. CDR3 in amino acids: CASSFRTSGDNEQFF. As DNA, the CDR3 is TGCGCCAGCAGCTTTAGGACTAGCGGCGACAATGAGCAGTTCTTC.